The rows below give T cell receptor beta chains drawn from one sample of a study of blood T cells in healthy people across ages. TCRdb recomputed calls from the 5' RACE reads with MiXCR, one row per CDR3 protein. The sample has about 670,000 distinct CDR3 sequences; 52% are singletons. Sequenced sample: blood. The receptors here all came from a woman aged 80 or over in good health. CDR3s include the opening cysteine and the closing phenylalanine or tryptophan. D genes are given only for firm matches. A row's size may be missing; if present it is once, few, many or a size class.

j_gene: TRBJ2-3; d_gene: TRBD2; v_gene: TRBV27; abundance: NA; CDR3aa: CASSFEREGMDTQYF; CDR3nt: TGTGCCAGCAGTTTCGAGCGGGAGGGGATGGATACGCAGTATTTT
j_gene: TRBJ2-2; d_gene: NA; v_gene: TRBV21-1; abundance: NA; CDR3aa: CASSKAAAENTGELFF; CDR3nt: TGTGCCAGCAGCAAGGCGGCGGCCGAGAACACCGGGGAGCTGTTTTTT
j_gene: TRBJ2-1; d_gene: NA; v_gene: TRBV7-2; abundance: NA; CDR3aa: CASSGKGIRVLSYNEQFF; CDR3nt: TGTGCCAGCAGCGGTAAGGGGATCAGGGTACTCTCCTACAATGAGCAGTTCTTC
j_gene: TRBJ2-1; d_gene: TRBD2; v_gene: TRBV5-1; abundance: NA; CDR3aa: CASSLAGGDHEQFF; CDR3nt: TGCGCCAGCAGTCTAGCGGGGGGGGACCATGAGCAGTTCTTC
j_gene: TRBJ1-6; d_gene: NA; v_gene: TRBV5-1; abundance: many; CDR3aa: CASSLKGDDSPLHF; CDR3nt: TGCGCCAGCAGCTTGAAAGGGGACGATTCACCCCTCCACTTT
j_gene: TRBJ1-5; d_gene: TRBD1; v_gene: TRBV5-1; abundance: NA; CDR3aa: CTSSVQGREQPQHF; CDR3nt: TGCACCAGCAGCGTACAGGGGAGGGAACAGCCCCAGCATTTT
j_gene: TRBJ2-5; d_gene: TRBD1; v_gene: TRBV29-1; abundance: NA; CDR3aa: CSGDYRGRKTQYF; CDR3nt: TGCAGCGGGGATTACAGGGGGCGGAAGACCCAGTACTTC
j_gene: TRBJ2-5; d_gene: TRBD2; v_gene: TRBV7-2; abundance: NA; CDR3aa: CASSPWASGNNEQYF; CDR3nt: TGTGCCAGCAGCCCCTGGGCTAGCGGAAACAATGAGCAGTACTTC
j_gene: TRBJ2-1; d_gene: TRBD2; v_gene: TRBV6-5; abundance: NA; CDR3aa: CACSDGLAGFNEQFF; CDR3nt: TGTGCCTGCTCCGATGGGCTAGCGGGTTTTAATGAGCAGTTCTTC
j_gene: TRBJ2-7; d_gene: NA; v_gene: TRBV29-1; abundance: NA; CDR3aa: CSVEPGLRQVRYF; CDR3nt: TGCAGCGTTGAACCGGGCCTAAGACAGGTCCGGTACTTC
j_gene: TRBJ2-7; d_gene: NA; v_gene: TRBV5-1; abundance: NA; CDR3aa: CASGAEDSYEQYF; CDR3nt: TGCGCCAGTGGGGCGGAGGACTCCTACGAGCAGTACTTC
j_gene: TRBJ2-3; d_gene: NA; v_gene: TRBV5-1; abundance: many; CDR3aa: CASSFTEAGADTQYF; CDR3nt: TGCGCCAGCAGCTTTACGGAGGCGGGCGCAGATACGCAGTATTTT
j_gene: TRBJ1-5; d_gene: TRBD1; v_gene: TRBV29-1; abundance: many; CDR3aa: CSVVTGGNQPQHF; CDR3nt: TGCAGCGTTGTGACAGGGGGCAATCAGCCCCAGCATTTT
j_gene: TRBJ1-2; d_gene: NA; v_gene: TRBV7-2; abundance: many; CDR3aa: CASSLLSYGYTF; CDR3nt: TGTGCCAGCAGCTTGTTGAGCTATGGCTACACCTTC
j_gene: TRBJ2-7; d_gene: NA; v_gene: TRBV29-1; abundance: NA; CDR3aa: CSADQRGEQYF; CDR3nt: TGCAGCGCAGACCAACGGGGCGAGCAGTACTTC
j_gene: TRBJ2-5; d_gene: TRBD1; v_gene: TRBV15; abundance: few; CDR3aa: CATSRDRGFQETQYF; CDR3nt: TGTGCCACCAGCAGAGACAGGGGGTTCCAAGAGACCCAGTACTTC
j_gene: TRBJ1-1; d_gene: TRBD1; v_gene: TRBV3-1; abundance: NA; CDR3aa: CASSPRGRGNTEAFF; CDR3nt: TGTGCCAGCAGCCCCAGGGGGAGGGGGAACACTGAAGCTTTCTTT
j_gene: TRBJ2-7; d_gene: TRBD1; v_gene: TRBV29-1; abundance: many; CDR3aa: CSVDPGQGTYEQYF; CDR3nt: TGCAGCGTTGATCCGGGACAGGGAACCTACGAGCAGTACTTC
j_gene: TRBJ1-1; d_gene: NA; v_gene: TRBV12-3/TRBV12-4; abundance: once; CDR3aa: CASTGVVDTEAFF; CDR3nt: TGTGCCAGCACAGGCGTTGTGGACACTGAAGCTTTCTTT
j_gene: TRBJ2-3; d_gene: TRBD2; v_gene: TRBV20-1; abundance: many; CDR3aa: CSAIELAGRTDTQYF; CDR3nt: TGCAGTGCTATTGAACTAGCGGGGCGCACAGATACGCAGTATTTT
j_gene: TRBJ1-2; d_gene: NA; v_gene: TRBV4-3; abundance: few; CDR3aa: CASSPSRAPRNYGYTF; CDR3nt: TGCGCCAGCAGCCCATCCAGGGCCCCGAGGAACTATGGCTACACCTTC
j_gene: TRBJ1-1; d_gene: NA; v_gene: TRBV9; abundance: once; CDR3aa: CASSVEGDAEAFF; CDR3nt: TGTGCCAGCAGCGTAGAAGGGGACGCTGAAGCTTTCTTT
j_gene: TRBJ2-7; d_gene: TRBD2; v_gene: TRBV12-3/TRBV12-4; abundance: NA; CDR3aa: CASSFRGGREGEQYF; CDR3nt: TGTGCCAGCAGTTTCCGGGGGGGTCGAGAGGGCGAGCAGTACTTC
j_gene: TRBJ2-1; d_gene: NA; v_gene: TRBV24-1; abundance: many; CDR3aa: CATSYWRDRNEQFF; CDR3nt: TGTGCCACCAGTTACTGGCGGGATCGCAATGAGCAGTTCTTC
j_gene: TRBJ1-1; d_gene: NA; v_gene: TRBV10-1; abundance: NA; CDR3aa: CASSVGRTNTEAFF; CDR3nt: TGCGCCAGCAGTGTGGGCAGAACGAACACTGAAGCTTTCTTT
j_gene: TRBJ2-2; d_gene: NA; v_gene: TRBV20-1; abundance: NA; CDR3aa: CSAPENTGELFF; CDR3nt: TGCAGTGCTCCAGAAAACACCGGGGAGCTGTTTTTT
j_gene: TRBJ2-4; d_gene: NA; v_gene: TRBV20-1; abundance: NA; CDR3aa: CSARMPAVKAKNIQYF; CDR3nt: TGCAGTGCTAGAATGCCGGCCGTGAAAGCCAAAAACATTCAGTACTTC
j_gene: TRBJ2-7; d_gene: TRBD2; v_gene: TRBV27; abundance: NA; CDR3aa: CASSLTTSGTHEQYF; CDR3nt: TGTGCCAGCAGTTTGACTACTAGCGGGACTCACGAGCAGTACTTC
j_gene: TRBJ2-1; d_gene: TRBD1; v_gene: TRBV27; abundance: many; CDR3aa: CASCKGTGAYNEQFF; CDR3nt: TGTGCCAGCTGCAAAGGGACAGGAGCTTACAATGAGCAGTTCTTC
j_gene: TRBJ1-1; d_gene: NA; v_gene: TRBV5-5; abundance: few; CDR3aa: CASSLEAGQGREAFF; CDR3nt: TGTGCCAGCAGCTTGGAGGCGGGACAAGGGAGGGAGGCTTTCTTT
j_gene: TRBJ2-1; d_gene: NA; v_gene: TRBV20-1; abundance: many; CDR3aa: CSATRGHSGSEQFF; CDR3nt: TGCAGTGCTACCCGGGGACATAGCGGTAGTGAGCAGTTCTTC
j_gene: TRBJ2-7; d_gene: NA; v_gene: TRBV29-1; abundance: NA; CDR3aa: CSEKDGSSYEQYF; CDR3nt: TGCAGCGAAAAAGACGGGAGCTCCTACGAGCAGTACTTC
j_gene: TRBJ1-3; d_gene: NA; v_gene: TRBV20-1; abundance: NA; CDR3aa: CSARRGTGNTIYF; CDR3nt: TGCAGTGCTCGCCGGGGAACTGGAAACACCATATATTTT
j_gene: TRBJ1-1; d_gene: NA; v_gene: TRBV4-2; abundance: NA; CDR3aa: CASSQEGDMAEAFF; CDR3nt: TGTGCCAGCAGCCAAGAGGGGGACATGGCTGAAGCTTTCTTT
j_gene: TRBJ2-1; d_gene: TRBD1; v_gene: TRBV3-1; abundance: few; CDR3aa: CASSPGTGGYNEQFF; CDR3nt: TGTGCCAGCAGTCCCGGGACAGGGGGCTACAATGAGCAGTTCTTC
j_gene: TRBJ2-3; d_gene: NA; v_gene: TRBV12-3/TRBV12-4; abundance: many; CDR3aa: CASSSRSTQYF; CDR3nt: TGTGCCAGCAGTTCCCGGAGTACGCAGTATTTT
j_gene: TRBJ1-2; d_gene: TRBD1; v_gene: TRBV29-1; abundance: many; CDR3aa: CSAWTGGVGYTF; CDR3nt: TGCAGCGCGTGGACAGGGGGCGTAGGCTACACCTTC
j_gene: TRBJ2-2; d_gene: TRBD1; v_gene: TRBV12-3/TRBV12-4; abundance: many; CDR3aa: CASSLGNRGAGELFF; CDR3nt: TGTGCCAGCAGTTTAGGAAACAGGGGCGCCGGGGAGCTGTTTTTT
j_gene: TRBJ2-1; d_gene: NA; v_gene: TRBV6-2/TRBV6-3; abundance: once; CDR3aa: CASSFPGCGTITYNEQFF; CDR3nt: TGTGCCAGCAGTTTCCCCGGCTGTGGGACAATTACCTACAATGAGCAGTTCTTC
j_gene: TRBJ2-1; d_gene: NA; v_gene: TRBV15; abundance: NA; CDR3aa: CATSRTAQGGGHEQFF; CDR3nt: TGTGCCACCAGCAGAACCGCGCAGGGTGGGGGGCATGAGCAGTTCTTC
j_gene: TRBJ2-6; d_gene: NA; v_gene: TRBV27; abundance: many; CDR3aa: CASRMLSGANVLTF; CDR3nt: TGTGCCAGCAGGATGCTCTCTGGGGCCAACGTCCTGACTTTC
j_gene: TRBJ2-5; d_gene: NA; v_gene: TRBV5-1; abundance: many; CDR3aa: CASSFQGNQETQYF; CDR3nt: TGCGCCAGCAGCTTCCAGGGCAACCAAGAGACCCAGTACTTC
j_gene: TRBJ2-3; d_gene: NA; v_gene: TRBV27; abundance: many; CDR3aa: CASSLFPPDTQYF; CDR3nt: TGTGCCAGCAGTTTATTCCCCCCAGATACGCAGTATTTT
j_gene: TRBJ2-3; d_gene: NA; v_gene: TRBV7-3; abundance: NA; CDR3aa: CASRPAATDTQYF; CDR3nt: TGTGCCAGCCGGCCCGCGGCCACAGATACGCAGTATTTT
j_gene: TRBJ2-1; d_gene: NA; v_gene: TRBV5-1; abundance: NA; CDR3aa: CASRAGQTYNEQFF; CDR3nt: TGCGCCAGCCGAGCGGGCCAAACTTACAATGAGCAGTTCTTC
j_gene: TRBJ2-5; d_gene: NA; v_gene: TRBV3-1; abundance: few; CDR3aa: CASSPVFDGTQYF; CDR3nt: TGTGCCAGCAGCCCCGTTTTTGATGGGACCCAGTACTTC
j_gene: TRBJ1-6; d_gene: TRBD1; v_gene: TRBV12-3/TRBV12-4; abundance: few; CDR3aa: CASSPGQGGSPLHF; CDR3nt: TGTGCCAGCAGTCCTGGACAGGGTGGTTCACCCCTCCACTTT
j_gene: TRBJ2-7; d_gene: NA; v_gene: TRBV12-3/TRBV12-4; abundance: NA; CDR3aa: CASSFRGPSKVHEQYF; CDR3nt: TGTGCCAGCAGTTTTCGCGGGCCATCGAAGGTCCACGAGCAGTACTTC